A selection of T cell receptor beta chains follows, all from one sample in a study of blood T cell repertoires in COVID-19. TCRdb's copy holds only in-frame clones and misses some; the assay was immunoSEQ multiplex PCR. This table has 350,000 to 450,000 clones, approximately 86% appearing once. The sample taken for sequencing was peripheral blood. These receptors were collected from a woman aged 55-70 years with COVID-19, enrolled during active disease. Each CDR3 is given with its conserved first and last residue. The D gene is left open where the match is weak. Where a row states a size, it is once, few, many or the class of an expanded clone; other rows omit it.

J | size | V | D | length | CDR3 | DNA
TRBJ1-1 | NA | TRBV18 | NA | 16 | CASSPSLGQSDTEAFF | TGTGCCAGCTCACCAAGCCTCGGACAGAGCGACACTGAAGCTTTCTTT
TRBJ2-5 | many | TRBV3-1/TRBV3-2 | TRBD1 | 14 | CASVRDRVRETQYF | TGTGCCAGCGTCCGGGACAGGGTCAGGGAGACCCAGTACTTC
TRBJ1-2 | NA | TRBV18 | NA | 13 | CASSPELNYGYTF | TGTGCCAGCTCACCAGAGCTTAACTATGGCTACACCTTC
TRBJ2-1 | NA | TRBV3-1/TRBV3-2 | TRBD2 | 12 | CASSHLAGEQFF | TGTGCCAGCAGCCACCTAGCGGGGGAGCAGTTCTTC
TRBJ1-1 | NA | TRBV6-5 | NA | 14 | CASSYRDTRTEAFF | TGTGCCAGCAGCTACCGGGACACTCGGACTGAAGCTTTCTTT
TRBJ2-7 | NA | TRBV5-1 | NA | 12 | CASLSQTYEQYF | TGCGCCAGCCTTTCACAGACCTACGAGCAGTACTTC
TRBJ1-2 | NA | TRBV27 | TRBD1 | 14 | CASSTKTGAGGYTF | TGTGCCAGCAGTACCAAGACAGGGGCGGGTGGCTACACCTTC
TRBJ2-3 | NA | TRBV7-2 | TRBD2 | 16 | CASSFWERGVTDTQYF | TGTGCCAGCAGCTTTTGGGAGCGGGGGGTCACAGATACGCAGTATTTT
TRBJ1-6 | NA | TRBV5-4 | NA | 14 | CASSLSQDNSPLHF | TGTGCCAGCAGCTTGTCACAGGACAATTCACCCCTCCACTTT
TRBJ1-1 | NA | TRBV30 | NA | 15 | CAWSDVGGMNTEAFF | TGTGCCTGGAGTGACGTAGGGGGAATGAACACTGAAGCTTTCTTT
TRBJ1-2 | NA | TRBV5-6 | NA | 13 | CASSFRQSYGYTF | TGTGCCAGCAGCTTTAGACAGAGCTATGGCTACACCTTC
TRBJ1-6 | few | TRBV7-6 | NA | 15 | CASSLIENYNSPLHF | TGTGCCAGCAGCTTAATAGAGAACTATAATTCACCCCTCCACTTT
TRBJ2-1 | NA | TRBV6-5 | TRBD2 | 15 | CAINLGGGSYNEQFF | TGTGCCATCAACCTGGGGGGGGGCTCCTACAATGAGCAGTTCTTC
TRBJ1-1 | NA | TRBV5-1 | NA | 15 | CASSPQGPPNTEAFF | TGCGCCAGCAGCCCACAGGGACCGCCGAACACTGAAGCTTTCTTT
TRBJ2-7 | once | TRBV18 | NA | 14 | CASSPAVTSYEQYF | TGTGCCAGCTCACCTGCGGTAACCAGTTACGAGCAGTACTTC
TRBJ2-5 | NA | TRBV30 | TRBD2 | 13 | CAWSVTSGETQYF | TGTGCCTGGAGTGTGACTAGCGGAGAGACCCAGTACTTC
TRBJ1-6 | NA | TRBV5-1 | NA | 13 | CASSTQPGSPLHF | TGCGCCAGCAGCACCCAGCCGGGTTCACCCCTCCACTTT
TRBJ2-3 | NA | TRBV5-1 | TRBD2 | 15 | CASSLTSGFSDTQYF | TGCGCCAGCAGCTTGACTAGCGGGTTTTCAGATACGCAGTATTTT
TRBJ1-4 | NA | TRBV5-4 | NA | 14 | CASSPGGTNEKLFF | TGTGCCAGCAGCCCCGGGGGGACTAATGAAAAACTGTTTTTT
TRBJ1-1 | NA | TRBV4-3 | TRBD1 | 15 | CASSQPTGMNTEAFF | TGCGCCAGCAGCCAACCGACAGGGATGAACACTGAAGCTTTCTTT
TRBJ1-2 | NA | TRBV12-3/TRBV12-4 | NA | 13 | CASAALGGYGYTF | TGTGCCAGCGCGGCCCTGGGGGGCTATGGCTACACCTTC
TRBJ2-3 | NA | TRBV11-2 | NA | 15 | CASSPDREGTDTQYF | TGTGCCAGCAGCCCAGATAGAGAGGGCACAGATACGCAGTATTTT
TRBJ2-3 | NA | TRBV11-2 | NA | 16 | CASSSGVWVSADTQYF | TGTGCCAGCAGCTCGGGGGTTTGGGTTTCAGCAGATACGCAGTATTTT
TRBJ1-1 | NA | TRBV6-5 | NA | 14 | CASSPGDLATEAFF | TGTGCCAGCAGTCCCGGAGATCTGGCCACTGAAGCTTTCTTT
TRBJ1-2 | NA | TRBV27 | TRBD1 | 16 | CASSSIRDRDNYGYTF | TGTGCCAGCAGTTCTATCCGGGACAGAGATAACTATGGCTACACCTTC
TRBJ1-5 | few | TRBV2 | NA | 15 | CASSLRGVGNQPQHF | TGTGCCAGCAGTCTCCGCGGGGTAGGCAATCAGCCCCAGCATTTT
TRBJ2-7 | NA | TRBV30 | TRBD1 | 13 | CAWSVAQGYEQYF | TGTGCCTGGAGTGTAGCACAGGGGTACGAGCAGTACTTC
TRBJ1-5 | NA | TRBV4-1 | TRBD1 | 15 | CASSQGDRGREPQHF | TGCGCCAGCAGCCAAGGGGACAGGGGGCGCGAGCCCCAGCATTTT
TRBJ1-3 | NA | TRBV9 | NA | 14 | CASSVADYGNTIYF | TGTGCCAGCAGCGTAGCAGATTATGGAAACACCATATATTTT
TRBJ2-7 | NA | TRBV18 | TRBD1 | 14 | CASSARDRSYEQYF | TGTGCCAGCTCAGCCCGGGACAGGTCCTACGAGCAGTACTTC
TRBJ1-1 | NA | TRBV7-9 | NA | 17 | CASSLTFSRGGGTEAFF | TGTGCCAGCAGCTTAACTTTTTCTCGGGGGGGCGGCACTGAAGCTTTCTTT
TRBJ1-5 | NA | TRBV18 | TRBD1 | 17 | CASSHQGDRGSTQPQHF | TGTGCCAGCTCCCACCAGGGGGACAGGGGGTCAACTCAGCCCCAGCATTTT
TRBJ1-6 | NA | TRBV14 | NA | 16 | CASSQVEASYNSPLHF | TGTGCCAGCAGCCAAGTCGAAGCTTCCTATAATTCACCCCTCCACTTT
TRBJ1-1 | NA | TRBV7-2 | NA | 17 | CASSLDFGPGGRTEAFF | NA
TRBJ1-1 | NA | TRBV11-3 | NA | 15 | CASSPFAVMNTEAFF | TGTGCCAGCAGCCCCTTCGCAGTGATGAACACTGAAGCTTTCTTT
TRBJ1-6 | NA | TRBV5-1 | NA | 16 | CASSSQGSSYNSPLHF | TGCGCCAGCAGCTCGCAGGGGAGCTCCTATAATTCACCCCTCCACTTT
TRBJ2-7 | NA | TRBV14 | TRBD1 | 13 | CASSHRTGGEQYF | TGTGCCAGCAGCCACCGGACAGGGGGCGAGCAGTACTTC
TRBJ2-3 | NA | TRBV6-1 | NA | 15 | CASSEPSLTRGTQYF | TGTGCCAGCAGTGAACCCTCACTAACACGCGGTACGCAGTATTTT
TRBJ2-1 | NA | TRBV5-1 | TRBD2 | 15 | CASSFRLAGSDEQFF | TGCGCCAGCAGCTTCCGACTAGCGGGGAGCGATGAGCAGTTCTTC
TRBJ2-7 | NA | TRBV27 | NA | 15 | CASSLLGRVSYEQYF | TGTGCCAGCAGTTTATTGGGCAGGGTCTCCTACGAGCAGTACTTC
TRBJ1-4 | NA | TRBV19 | TRBD1 | 15 | CASTKGQGRGEKLFF | TGTGCCAGTACTAAGGGACAGGGGAGAGGGGAAAAACTGTTTTTT
TRBJ1-1 | NA | TRBV4-3 | NA | 14 | CASSLDRGGTEAFF | TGCGCCAGCAGCTTGGACCGGGGGGGCACTGAAGCTTTCTTT
TRBJ2-2 | NA | TRBV10-1 | TRBD2 | 17 | CASPKPGTSGETGELFF | TGCGCCAGCCCCAAGCCTGGGACTAGCGGGGAAACCGGGGAGCTGTTTTTT
TRBJ1-2 | NA | TRBV9 | NA | 14 | CASSVAGFDYGYTF | TGTGCCAGCAGCGTAGCGGGTTTTGACTATGGCTACACCTTC
TRBJ2-2 | NA | TRBV7-3 | TRBD1 | 15 | CASSRDRGRTGELFF | TGTGCCAGCAGCCGGGACAGGGGGCGCACCGGGGAGCTGTTTTTT
TRBJ1-1 | NA | TRBV5-8 | NA | 15 | CASSSFGVMNTEAFF | TGTGCCAGCAGCTCCTTCGGAGTTATGAACACTGAAGCTTTCTTT
TRBJ1-2 | NA | TRBV30 | NA | 13 | CAWIRGQYYGYTF | TGTGCCTGGATTCGTGGGCAGTACTATGGCTACACCTTC
TRBJ2-7 | few | TRBV2 | TRBD2 | 15 | CASSPLAGGSYEQYF | TGTGCCAGCAGTCCCTTAGCGGGGGGATCCTACGAGCAGTACTTC
TRBJ1-1 | NA | TRBV12-5 | NA | 18 | CASGLLGGGGVTNTEAFF | TGTGCTAGTGGTTTGCTGGGAGGAGGTGGGGTTACGAACACTGAAGCTTTCTTT
TRBJ2-1 | NA | TRBV27 | NA | 15 | CASSPQGPTYNEQFF | TGTGCCAGCAGTCCCCAGGGGCCGACTTACAATGAGCAGTTCTTC
TRBJ1-3 | NA | TRBV11-3 | NA | 16 | CASSLDADSSGNTIYF | TGTGCCAGCAGCTTAGACGCGGATTCCTCTGGAAACACCATATATTTT
TRBJ1-4 | NA | TRBV25-1 | NA | 14 | CASSGDTSNEKLFF | TGTGCCAGCAGTGGTGACACCTCTAATGAAAAACTGTTTTTT
TRBJ2-3 | once | TRBV12-5 | NA | 15 | CASGLVLTGADTQYF | TGTGCTAGTGGTTTGGTGCTAACTGGGGCGGATACGCAGTATTTT
TRBJ1-5 | once | TRBV18 | TRBD1 | 14 | CASSSGTGGQPQHF | TGTGCCAGCTCATCCGGGACAGGGGGTCAGCCCCAGCATTTT